This T cell receptor (beta chain) was sequenced for a study of TIL therapy for anti-PD-1-resistant metastatic lung cancer. Study as a whole: Half of patients were current or former smokers. Study-wide points: Compared with baseline intratumoral T cells, expanded TIL cultures were more clonal and less diverse (approximately 6% vs 31%).

In this sample, this clone turned up a few times. Its specificity is not known. Specified time point: pre-treatment sample, taken before nivolumab and TIL therapy. The tumor samples were excised metastases, mostly pleural nodules or supraclavicular lymph nodes. Patients then received nivolumab; progressors got lymphodepletion, TIL and IL-2. Germline loops: CDR1 LGHNA, CDR2 YSLEER. V was clipped by 0 bases and J by 4 bases, with 12 bases between them. The CDR3 totals 16 residues. The immunoSEQ assay was v3. The table came from immunoSEQ multiplex PCR; TCRdb's copy has only in-frame clones and leaves some out. The data hold 50,000 or so clones, with just over 70% observed a single time.

This clonotype was obtained from a person aged 25-80 years with non-small cell lung cancer. This chain joins TRBV4-3 and TRBJ1-4, with D uncertain. Material: tumor tissue, obtained at baseline. For the CDR3, the DNA is TGCGCCAGCAGCCAAGATGTGGCAGATTTTAATGAAAAACTGTTTTTT. It translates to CASSQDVADFNEKLFF.